The 14 T cell receptor beta chains below were found in one sample sequenced in a study of identical twins. A single record per CDR3 protein comes from TCRdb applying MiXCR to the 5' RACE reads. The sample lists approximately 600,000 distinct CDR3 sequences; 9.6% were seen once. The same sample was also studied in work on yellow fever vaccine responses in identical twins.

Sequenced sample: PBMCs. These receptors came from a woman in her late teens or twenties in good health.

This clonotype occurred a few times. This sequence joins TRBV7-9 and TRBJ1-1, with 10 nucleotides matching TRBD1. V dropped 3 bases and J dropped 5; count of bases not matched to a gene: 3. The CDR3 covers 14 residues. Per the germline V gene, CDR1 is SEHNR and CDR2 is FQNEAQ (reference sequence). DNA of the CDR3: TGTGCCAGCAGCTTTCCGGGACAGGGGACTGAAGCTTTCTTT. It is translated as CASSFPGQGTEAFF.

The sample holds many counts of this clonotype. V and J are TRBV6-2 or TRBV6-3 and TRBJ1-5; 10 bases line up with TRBD1. CDR1 is MNHEY and CDR2 is SVGEGT in the germline V gene. V lost 8 bases and J lost 0; bases outside the gene matches: 4. The CDR3 is 15 amino acids. The CDR3, as DNA: TGTGCCAGCGGGACAGGGGCCCATAGCAATCAGCCCCAGCATTTT. It is translated as CASGTGAHSNQPQHF.

The rearrangement joins TRBV28 to TRBJ1-3; no clear D gene. There are 14 residues in the CDR3. Per germline, CDR1 MDHEN and CDR2 SYDVKM. V gave up 8 bases and J gave up 1 base, with 12 bases separating them. The CDR3 is CASHTQISGNTIYF. The CDR3 DNA reads TGTGCCAGCCATACGCAGATTTCTGGAAACACCATATATTTT. Using reference TRBV28 and TRBJ1-3 for the parts outside the CDR3, the full variable domain is DVKVTQSSRYLVKRTGEKVFLECVQDMDHENMFWYRQDPGLGLRLIYFSYDVKMKEKGDIPEGYSVSREKKERFSLILESASTNQTSMYLCASHTQISGNTIYFGEGSWLTVV.

This clonotype was seen a handful of times. The gene calls are TRBV3-1 and TRBJ2-3; 13 bases line up with TRBD2. The CDR3 totals 17 residues. Germline CDR1 and CDR2: LGHDT and YNNKEL (reference sequence). V gave up 4 bases and J gave up 0 bases; unmatched junction bases: 4. The CDR3 sequence is CASSPRTSGGSTDTQYF. For the CDR3, the DNA is TGTGCCAGCAGCCCAAGGACTAGCGGGGGAAGCACAGATACGCAGTATTTT.

This clonotype was detected only a few times. The rearrangement joins TRBV14 to TRBJ1-1; D gene uncertain. CDR3 size: 14 residues. Germline values: CDR1 SGHDN, CDR2 FVKESK. V shed 1 base and J shed 1 base, with 7 bases lying between them. The CDR3 bases are TGTGCCAGCAGCCAAGTTTTGGGGAACACTGAAGCTTTCTTT. Its translation: CASSQVLGNTEAFF.

This clonotype appeared a few times. This chain links TRBV27 with TRBJ1-6; tentatively, D is TRBD1 (6 bases). Germline CDR1 reads MNHEY; CDR2 reads SMNVEV (reference sequence). V was cut by 3 bases and J by 7 bases, with 13 bases left in between. There are 15 residues in the CDR3. The CDR3 sequence: CASSLVQGWNSPLHF. The CDR3 DNA reads TGTGCCAGCAGTTTGGTTCAGGGGTGGAATTCACCCCTCCACTTT.

This clonotype was picked up many times. The V gene is TRBV2, the J gene TRBJ2-7, with D uncertain. CDR1 is SNHLY, CDR2 FYNNEI, per germline. Trimming cost V 6 bases and J 2 bases, with 8 bases left between them. CDR3 length: 12 amino acids. CDR3 sequence (DNA): TGTGCCAGCAGGTACGGCCCCTACGAGCAGTACTTC. Amino acid sequence: CASRYGPYEQYF.

This clonotype has only a few counts. The chain uses TRBV2 and TRBJ2-5; D is perhaps TRBD2 (6 bases). Germline CDR1 is SNHLY and CDR2 is FYNNEI. The CDR3 totals 13 residues. The ends were cut back, 9 bases at V and 5 bases at J, with 16 bases in the middle. This CDR3 is CARTGFGSETQYF. CDR3 nucleotides: TGTGCCAGAACGGGTTTCGGGAGTGAGACCCAGTACTTC.

V gene TRBV11-2 combines with J gene TRBJ2-1; TRBD2 is a possible D gene (7 bases). Trimming pared 1 base from V and 8 bases from J, leaving 18 bases between. The germline gives CDR1 SGHAT, CDR2 FQNNGV. CDR3 length: 16 residues. The CDR3 is CASSLVRRGGLDEQFF. The CDR3 DNA reads TGTGCCAGCAGCTTAGTGAGGAGGGGGGGCCTTGATGAGCAGTTCTTC.

In its sample, this clonotype was seen many times. The rearrangement joins TRBV20-1 to TRBJ1-1; D possibly corresponds to TRBD1 (5 bases). Germline V gene lookup returns CDR1 DFQATT and CDR2 SNEGSKA (reference sequence). There are 11 residues in the CDR3. The V gene lost 1 base and the J gene lost 7 bases, with 7 bases spanning the gap. The CDR3, as DNA: TGCAGTGCTAGAGGCGGGGGTGAAGCTTTCTTT. Its translation is CSARGGGEAFF.

This clonotype was seen more than once but under ten times. The chain has TRBV15 and TRBJ2-1; D may be TRBD2 (6 bases). The CDR3 extends over 18 amino acids. The germline gives CDR1 LNHNV, CDR2 YYDKDF (reference sequence). Trimming took off 0 bases at V and 3 bases at J, with 18 bases between the two ends. The CDR3 protein is CATSRDHPEGLHYNEQFF. CDR3 DNA: TGTGCCACCAGCAGAGATCATCCGGAGGGCCTGCACTACAATGAGCAGTTCTTC.

The chain combines TRBV29-1 with TRBJ2-7; 7 nucleotides agree with TRBD1. The length of the CDR3 is 14 residues. V was pared by 3 bases and J by 4 bases, with 9 bases of the junction left unmatched. Germline lookup yields CDR1 SQVTM and CDR2 ANQGSEA. CDR3 sequence reads: CSVDLDRAGYEQYF. In nucleotides, the CDR3 is TGCAGCGTTGATCTTGACAGGGCAGGGTACGAGCAGTACTTC.

This clonotype was counted many times. V is TRBV4-3 and J is TRBJ2-7, with 7 bases identical to TRBD2. Germline V gene data show CDR1 as LGHNA and CDR2 as YSLEER. This CDR3 is 18 amino acids long. Germline trimming cut 0 bases from V and 2 bases from J; bases unmatched to any gene: 13. CDR3 region: CASSQEREVGGSPYEQYF. The CDR3 DNA follows: TGCGCCAGCAGCCAAGAACGGGAGGTGGGAGGCTCCCCCTACGAGCAGTACTTC.

There are a few counts of this clonotype. The V and J genes are TRBV6-1 and TRBJ2-3; 11 nucleotides agree with TRBD2. Germline V gene lookup returns CDR1 MNHNS and CDR2 SASEGT. CDR3 length equals 16 residues. Trimming at V came to 6 bases and at J to 6 bases, leaving 11 bases not matched to a gene. In nucleotides, the CDR3 is TGTGCCAGCAGGCTCGGGACTAGCGGCTTAGAGGATACGCAGTATTTT. Translated, it gives CASRLGTSGLEDTQYF.